This T cell receptor (beta chain) was sequenced in a study of CD8 T cells in ankylosing spondylitis. Turning to this clonotype: Antigen unknown.

The CDR3 sequence is 15 residues long. From germline, CDR1 is SGHDT and CDR2 YYEEEE. The ends were cut back, 1 base at V and 7 bases at J, with 18 bases in the middle. Notes on the study in general: CD8+ by phenotype, disease-linked clones were relatively rare in peripheral blood. Typical of ankylosing spondylitis blood, it appeared, was a TCR beta motif of under 10 highly homologous variants. Enrichment of disease-linked clones was reportedly significant in matched ankylosing spondylitis synovial fluid.

As the method for making TCR beta libraries, quantitative 5'-RACE with molecular barcodes was used. TCRdb re-called the 5' RACE reads with MiXCR, one entry per CDR3 protein. This sample has about 150,000 distinct CDR3 sequences; approximately 48% occur once, and the top ten carry 13% to 15%. The source is a male donor with ankylosing spondylitis. Sequencing used synovial fluid, either unsorted or a sorted T cell fraction (not recorded which). V usage is TRBV5-6 and J usage is TRBJ2-7; D is uncertain. The CDR3 nucleotides read TGTGCCAGCAGCTTGTGTTGTGGCACTCTTGGTGAGCAGTACTTC. Encoded protein: CASSLCCGTLGEQYF.